This TCR beta chain was recorded in a study of blood T cell repertoires in COVID-19. Trimming took off 5 bases at V and 2 bases at J, with 10 bases between the two ends. Germline CDR1 SEHNR, CDR2 FQNEAQ (reference sequence). The CDR3 totals 13 residues. Profiling relied on immunoSEQ multiplex PCR, and the TCRdb table lists in-frame clones only, not all of them. The data contain fewer than 200,000 clones, 60% to 80% of them seen just once; the ten biggest clones take up more than 25%. Sequencing used peripheral blood. This receptor was taken from a woman in her 70s with acute or convalescent COVID-19. The chain uses TRBV7-9 and TRBJ2-7, with a possible D match to TRBD1 (6 bases). CDR3 region: CASSARQAYEQYF. For the CDR3, the DNA is TGTGCCAGCAGCGCCAGACAGGCCTACGAGCAGTACTTC.